The clone carrying this TCR beta chain was seen only once. The data were obtained in a study of T cell repertoires and Cas9 in healthy adults. In the study overall: Characterization of SpCas9-reactive CD4 and CD8 T cells covered multi-effector potency, cytotoxicity and lineage.

Generated by immunoSEQ multiplex PCR, the TCRdb table keeps only in-frame clones and is missing some. The sample has 20,000 to 25,000 clones; less than 95% are singletons. The specimen was CD4+ effector T cells (CD127+, CD25-, CD137-, CD154-) from PBMCs; culture status not recorded. The clonotype comes from a human donor in good health.

The CDR3 DNA reads TGCAGCGTTGCGAGGGACTCTGACCAGCCCCAGCATTTT. Its protein product is CSVARDSDQPQHF. J is TRBJ1-5 and V is TRBV29-1, with D maybe TRBD1 (5 bases). The germline gives CDR1 SQVTM, CDR2 ANQGSEA. Trimming pared 4 bases from V and 7 bases from J, leaving 14 bases between. The CDR3 totals 13 residues.